These 10 T cell receptor beta chains share one sample of origin, sequenced in a study of blood T cell repertoires in COVID-19. Sequenced by immunoSEQ multiplex PCR; TCRdb stores in-frame clones only, minus some. Of about 70,000 clones detected, 80% appear once; the ten largest clones hold 18%. Material for sequencing was peripheral blood. All receptors derive from a man aged 65 to 85 who had recovered from COVID-19.

The chain employs TRBV7-6 and TRBJ2-6; TRBD1 might be the D (5 bases). The CDR3 consists of 18 residues. V was clipped by 1 base and J by 0 bases, with 13 bases between them. Germline-derived CDR1 and CDR2 are SGHVS and FNYEAQ. CDR3 nucleotides: TGTGCCAGCAGCTTAGTTACAGGCAACCCCTCTGGGGCCAACGTCCTGACTTTC. Its protein product is CASSLVTGNPSGANVLTF.

This chain connects TRBV7-3 to TRBJ2-2, with D possibly TRBD2 on 7 matching bases. The CDR3 is 16 amino acids. Germline loops: CDR1 SGHTA, CDR2 FQGTGA. V was cut by 4 bases and J by 2 bases, with 14 bases left in between. The DNA of the CDR3 is TGTGCCAGCAGCTACCTCGGGGGGCCCAACACCGGGGAGCTGTTTTTT. Protein product: CASSYLGGPNTGELFF.

This clone showed up just a few times. V is TRBV29-1 and J is TRBJ2-1, with 11 bases identical to TRBD2. The CDR3 consists of 14 residues. Germline V gives CDR1 SQVTM, CDR2 ANQGSEA. V lost 4 bases and J lost 7; bases outside the gene matches: 6. CDR3 DNA: TGCAGCGTTGCTTTAGCGGGAGGGAGAAATGAGCAGTTCTTC. Amino acid sequence: CSVALAGGRNEQFF.

The chain is built from TRBV6-2 or TRBV6-3 and TRBJ2-7, with D possibly being TRBD1 (5 bases). This CDR3 is 14 amino acids long. Germline values: CDR1 MNHEY, CDR2 SVGEGT. The ends were cut back, 0 bases at V and 3 bases at J, with 9 bases in the middle. The CDR3 is CASSYSGHSYEQYF. The CDR3 DNA reads TGTGCCAGCAGTTACTCCGGACACAGCTACGAGCAGTACTTC.

The chain couples TRBV29-1 to TRBJ1-4; no clear D. Germline V gene lookup returns CDR1 SQVTM and CDR2 ANQGSEA. The CDR3 is 11 residues long. Deletions cut 3 bases from V and 11 bases from J, with 10 bases between. For the CDR3, the DNA is TGCAGCGTTGATGATCGGGGTAAACTGTTTTTT. Translation gives CSVDDRGKLFF.

The J gene is TRBJ2-7, the V gene TRBV28, with D perhaps matching TRBD1 (5 bases). Germline V CDR1 and CDR2: MDHEN, SYDVKM. The CDR3 is made up of 12 amino acids. The V end was cut by 4 bases, the J end by 5 bases, with 9 bases between. CDR3 sequence (DNA): TGTGCCAGCAGTTCAGGGATCCACGAGCAGTACTTC. Protein product: CASSSGIHEQYF.

The genes are TRBV6-2 or TRBV6-3 and TRBJ1-5; 10 positions match TRBD1. V dropped 5 bases and J dropped 4; count of bases not matched to a gene: 2. In germline, CDR1 is MNHEY, CDR2 SVGEGT. This CDR3 is 14 amino acids long. Here the CDR3 reads CASSRTGGNQPQHF. The CDR3 nucleotides read TGTGCCAGCAGTCGGACAGGGGGTAATCAGCCCCAGCATTTT.

The chain employs TRBV12-5 and TRBJ2-2, with a possible D match to TRBD1 (6 bases). The CDR3 has 15 amino acids. CDR1 is LGHNT and CDR2 is FRNRAP in the germline V gene. Trimming pared 6 bases from V and 5 bases from J, leaving 16 bases between. DNA of the CDR3: TGTGCTAGTGGACCGCCCGGGACAATGACCGGGGAGCTGTTTTTT. This encodes CASGPPGTMTGELFF.

The chain recombines TRBV7-2 with TRBJ1-5, with 9 nucleotides matching TRBD1. The CDR3 consists of 15 residues. J lost 6 bases, V lost 5 bases, and 8 bases had no gene match. Looked up from germline, CDR1 is SGHTA and CDR2 is FQGNSA. The CDR3 loop reads CASSPTGGVGQPQHF. For the CDR3, the DNA is TGTGCCAGCAGCCCGACAGGGGGTGTAGGTCAGCCCCAGCATTTT.

J is TRBJ2-2 and V is TRBV24-1; TRBD1 matches at 7 bases. V dropped 5 bases and J dropped 0; count of bases not matched to a gene: 8. The CDR3 covers 17 residues. Germline V gene data show CDR1 as KGHDR and CDR2 as SFDVKD. The CDR3 nucleotides read TGTGCCACCAGTGGCCATTTTCAGGGGGCGAACACCGGGGAGCTGTTTTTT. It encodes CATSGHFQGANTGELFF.